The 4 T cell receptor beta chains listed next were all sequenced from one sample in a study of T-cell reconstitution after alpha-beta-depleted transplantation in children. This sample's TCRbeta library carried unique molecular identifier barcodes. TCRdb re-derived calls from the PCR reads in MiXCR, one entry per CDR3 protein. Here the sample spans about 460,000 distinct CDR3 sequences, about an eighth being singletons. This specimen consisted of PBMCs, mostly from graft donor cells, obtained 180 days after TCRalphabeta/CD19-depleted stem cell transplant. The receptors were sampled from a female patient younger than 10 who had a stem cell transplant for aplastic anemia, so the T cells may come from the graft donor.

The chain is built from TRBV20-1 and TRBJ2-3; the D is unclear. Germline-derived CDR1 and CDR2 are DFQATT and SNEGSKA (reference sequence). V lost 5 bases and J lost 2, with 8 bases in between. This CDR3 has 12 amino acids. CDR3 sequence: CSAPAYTDTQYF. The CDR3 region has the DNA TGCAGTGCTCCTGCCTACACAGATACGCAGTATTTT.

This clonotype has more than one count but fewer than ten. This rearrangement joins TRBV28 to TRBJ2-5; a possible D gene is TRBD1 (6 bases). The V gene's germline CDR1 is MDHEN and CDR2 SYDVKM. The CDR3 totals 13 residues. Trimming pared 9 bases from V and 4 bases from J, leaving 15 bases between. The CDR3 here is CASNDRPVETQYF. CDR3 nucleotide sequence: TGTGCCAGTAACGACAGGCCCGTAGAGACCCAGTACTTC. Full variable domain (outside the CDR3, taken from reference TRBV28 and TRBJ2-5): DVKVTQSSRYLVKRTGEKVFLECVQDMDHENMFWYRQDPGLGLRLIYFSYDVKMKEKGDIPEGYSVSREKKERFSLILESASTNQTSMYLCASNDRPVETQYFGPGTRLLVL.

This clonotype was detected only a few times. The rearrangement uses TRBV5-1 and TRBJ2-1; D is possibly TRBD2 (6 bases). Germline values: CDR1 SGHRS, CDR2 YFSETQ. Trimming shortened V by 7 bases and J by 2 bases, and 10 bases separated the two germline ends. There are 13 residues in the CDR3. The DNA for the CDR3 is TGCGCCAGCCGGGGGAGCCCCTACAATGAGCAGTTCTTC. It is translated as CASRGSPYNEQFF.

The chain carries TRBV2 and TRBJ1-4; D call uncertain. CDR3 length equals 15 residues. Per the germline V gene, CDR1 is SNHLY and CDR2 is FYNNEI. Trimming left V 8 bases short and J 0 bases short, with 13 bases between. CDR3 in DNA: TGTGCCAGCTGTGGGTGGAGTACAACTAATGAAAAACTGTTTTTT. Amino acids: CASCGWSTTNEKLFF.